These T cell receptor beta chains were read from a single sample in a study of shared clonotypes between healthy human individuals. Here immunoSEQ multiplex PCR was the method, and the copy in TCRdb shows in-frame clones only, minus some. The sample yields about 2 million clones, 95% seen once. Sequencing input: naive CD4+ T cells sorted from blood. Receptor source: a man aged 18 to 29 in good health. CDR3s include the opening cysteine and the closing phenylalanine or tryptophan. The order of the fields is V gene, D gene, J gene, clone size, CDR3 DNA, CDR3 protein. D genes are given only for firm matches. The listing skips clone size in some rows; elsewhere it reads once, few, many or a size class.

TRBV5-1	NA	TRBJ2-5	NA	TGCGCCAGCAGCTTGGTCCCCAACCAAGAGACCCAGTACTTC	CASSLVPNQETQYF
TRBV28	TRBD2	TRBJ2-5	many	TGTGCCAGCAGTCGGGGGGGGCCCCAAGAGACCCAGTACTTC	CASSRGGPQETQYF
TRBV5-6	NA	TRBJ1-3	NA	TGTGCCAGCCGGCAGGGCTCTGGAAACACCATATATTTT	CASRQGSGNTIYF
TRBV11-2	NA	TRBJ1-3	NA	TGTGCCAGCAGCTTAGCTGGCGCCTCTGGAAACACCATATATTTT	CASSLAGASGNTIYF
TRBV6-1	TRBD1	TRBJ1-3	NA	TGTGCCAGTAGGACAGGAGCTGGAAACACCATATATTTT	CASRTGAGNTIYF
TRBV10-3	NA	TRBJ2-7	NA	TGTGCCATCAGTGAGGGGGACGGAATGAGGTACGAGCAGTACTTC	CAISEGDGMRYEQYF
TRBV30	TRBD2	TRBJ2-1	NA	TGTGCCTGGAGCGCCTCCCGGACTAGCTCCTACAATGAGCAGTTCTTC	CAWSASRTSSYNEQFF
TRBV5-1	TRBD1	TRBJ2-1	NA	TGCGCCAGCGGGGGACAGCTTGACAATGAGCAGTTCTTC	CASGGQLDNEQFF
TRBV2	TRBD2	TRBJ2-3	NA	TGTGCCAGCAGGGGGGGGACAGATACGCAGTATTTT	CASRGGTDTQYF
TRBV9	NA	TRBJ1-2	NA	TGTGCCAGCAGCGTACAAGGAGGGCCCTATGGCTACACCTTC	CASSVQGGPYGYTF
TRBV6-5	NA	TRBJ1-1	NA	TGTGCCAGCAGTCGGGGGTCAGGCACTGAAGCTTTCTTT	CASSRGSGTEAFF
TRBV15	NA	TRBJ1-2	NA	TGTGCCACCAGCAGAGATCGCTGGGGCTTGGATGGCTACACCTTC	CATSRDRWGLDGYTF
TRBV28	TRBD1	TRBJ1-2	NA	TGTGCCAGCATCGCAGGGGGACAGCCGCCTTTGCGGTATGGCTACACCTTC	CASIAGGQPPLRYGYTF
TRBV7-8	TRBD1	TRBJ1-6	NA	TGTGCCAGCAGCTTACAGGGGGCCTATAATTCACCCCTCCACTTT	CASSLQGAYNSPLHF
TRBV5-1	TRBD1	TRBJ2-3	NA	TGCGCCAGCAGCTTGGAAGGACAGGAAAGTCAGTATTTT	CASSLEGQESQYF
TRBV7-2	NA	TRBJ2-7	NA	TGTGCCAGCAGCCAGCAGGGGTACTCCTACGAGCAGTACTTC	CASSQQGYSYEQYF
TRBV19	NA	TRBJ1-5	NA	TGTGCCAGTAGTCCAACGTGGGGTAGCAATCAGCCCCAGCATTTT	CASSPTWGSNQPQHF
TRBV5-1	TRBD1	TRBJ2-7	NA	TGCGCCAGCAGCTTAGACAGGGGTTTCTACGAGCAGTACTTC	CASSLDRGFYEQYF
TRBV9	NA	TRBJ2-3	NA	TGTGCCAGCAGCCCAACACCCATACAGCGTCCCCTATCCCGCACAGATACGCAGTATTTT	CASSPTPIQRPLSRTDTQYF
TRBV5-4	TRBD2	TRBJ2-4	NA	TGTGCCAGCAGCCGGCCGGGGAGGGAAGAAAACATTCAGTACTTC	CASSRPGREENIQYF
TRBV6-5	NA	TRBJ2-7	NA	TGTGCCAGCAGTGCCGGGCTCTATTCCTACGAGCAGTACTTC	CASSAGLYSYEQYF
TRBV7-6	NA	TRBJ1-4	NA	TGTGCCAGCAGCTTGGACAGTGCAACTAATGAAAAACTGTTTTTT	CASSLDSATNEKLFF
TRBV6-5	NA	TRBJ2-7	NA	TGTGCCAGCAGTTACCACCCGGGGCCGGGCTACGAGCAGTACTTC	CASSYHPGPGYEQYF
TRBV4-1	NA	TRBJ2-4	NA	TGCGCCAGCAGCCAACCTCGTGGGGACATTCAGTACTTC	CASSQPRGDIQYF
TRBV5-1	NA	TRBJ2-2	NA	TGCGCCAGCAGCCCAGACCCAGGTGGGGGGAACACCGGGGAGCTGTTTTTT	CASSPDPGGGNTGELFF
TRBV28	NA	TRBJ1-6	once	TGTGCCACCAAGGGGGACTATAATTCACCCCTCCACTTT	CATKGDYNSPLHF
TRBV30	TRBD1	TRBJ1-3	NA	TGTGCCTGGATTCGGACAGGGAAGGGGAACACCATATATTTT	CAWIRTGKGNTIYF
TRBV5-1	NA	TRBJ1-1	NA	TGCGCCAGCAGCTTGGCCCCAGGCTCGGAAGCTTTCTTT	CASSLAPGSEAFF
TRBV4-1	NA	TRBJ2-4	NA	TGCGCCAGCAGCCAAGATCGTCGACTTTACTTC	CASSQDRRLYF
TRBV5-1	NA	TRBJ2-5	NA	TGCGCCAGCAGCTTGGAGTTAGCGACGGAGACCCAGTACTTC	CASSLELATETQYF
TRBV18	TRBD1	TRBJ2-3	NA	TGTGCCAGCTCACCACGCGGGACAGGGGGCGCAGATACGCAGTATTTT	CASSPRGTGGADTQYF
TRBV4-3	NA	TRBJ2-7	NA	TGCGCCAGCAGCCAAGATCGGAGGGACGTAGCCAGGTACTTC	CASSQDRRDVARYF
TRBV7-8	NA	TRBJ1-2	NA	TGTGCCAGCAGCTTAGGTCGACAGGTATATGGCTACACCTTC	CASSLGRQVYGYTF
TRBV5-6	NA	TRBJ2-1	NA	TGTGCCAGCAGCTTGACCGGCATTGAGCAGTTCTTC	CASSLTGIEQFF
TRBV4-1	TRBD2	TRBJ2-7	NA	TGCGCCAGCAGCCAAGGGTGGGAGGGACCCTACGAGCAGTACTTC	CASSQGWEGPYEQYF
TRBV6-6	NA	TRBJ2-7	NA	TGTGCCAGCAGTCAGGCTGACACTAAAGGCGAGCAGTACTTC	CASSQADTKGEQYF
TRBV9	NA	TRBJ2-1	NA	TGTGCCAGCAGCGTTTTACCTTCCCCTCCCAACAATGAGCAGTTCTTC	CASSVLPSPPNNEQFF
TRBV18	NA	TRBJ2-1	NA	TGTGCCAGCTCACCGGAAATCCTGCTGGCCAAGGGTACGGATGAGCAGTTCTTC	CASSPEILLAKGTDEQFF
TRBV18	NA	TRBJ1-2	NA	TGTGCCAGCTCACCCTCAGGGGAAGGGAATGGCTACACCTTC	CASSPSGEGNGYTF
TRBV7-2	TRBD2	TRBJ2-1	NA	TGTGCCAGCAGCTTAGCGGGGACTAGCGGGAGCAATGAGCAGTTCTTC	CASSLAGTSGSNEQFF
TRBV9	TRBD2	TRBJ2-3	NA	TGTGCCAGCAGCCAGACTCTAGCGGGGGGATCAGATACGCAGTATTTT	CASSQTLAGGSDTQYF
TRBV5-4	TRBD1	TRBJ2-3	NA	TGTGCCATACGCAGGGGGCTAGGCACAGATACGCAGTATTTT	CAIRRGLGTDTQYF